A single sample gave rise to the 19 T cell receptor beta chains below, sequenced in a study of OX40 agonist ivuxolimab in advanced cancers. Clones were sequenced by immunoSEQ multiplex PCR, and TCRdb holds only the in-frame ones, with some missing. The table includes under 35,000 clones, about four fifths detected once. The source was CD4+ or CD8+ T cells sorted from blood, collected in a trial of the OX40 agonist ivuxolimab. These receptor sequences come from an adult with an advanced solid tumor such as melanoma, head and neck, liver or kidney cancer.

V and J are TRBV28 and TRBJ2-3; perhaps D is TRBD1 or TRBD2 (5 bases each). V was cut by 4 bases and J by 2 bases, with 16 bases left in between. This CDR3 region has 16 residues. The germline gives CDR1 MDHEN, CDR2 SYDVKM. This CDR3 is CASSSNRGPTTDTQYF. CDR3 nucleotides: TGTGCCAGCAGTTCCAACCGGGGACCTACCACAGATACGCAGTATTTT.

This clone was seen only a few times. J is TRBJ1-5 and V is TRBV4-1; TRBD1 agrees at 7 bases. The junction had 2 bases not matched to a gene; V was cut back by 0 bases and J by 3 bases. The germline gives CDR1 MGHRA, CDR2 YSYEKL. The CDR3 has 15 amino acids. The CDR3 DNA reads as TGCGCCAGCAGCCAAGACAGGGGGACCAATCAGCCCCAGCATTTT. It specifies CASSQDRGTNQPQHF.

This clone was observed once. This chain connects TRBV4-3 to TRBJ2-5; D call uncertain. This CDR3 region has 13 residues. The V gene lost 1 base and the J gene lost 4 bases, with 7 bases spanning the gap. Germline values: CDR1 LGHNA, CDR2 YSLEER. The CDR3 loop is CASSQGRGETQYF. For the CDR3, the DNA is TGCGCCAGCAGCCAAGGCCGAGGAGAGACCCAGTACTTC.

This clone was counted a single time. The rearrangement uses TRBV19 and TRBJ2-1; no clear D. V dropped 4 bases and J dropped 0 bases, with 10 bases sitting between them. This CDR3 has 15 residues. Germline V gene lookup returns CDR1 LNHDA and CDR2 SQIVND (reference sequence). This CDR3 reads CASSKGVSSYNEQFF. The DNA of the CDR3 is TGTGCCAGTAGTAAAGGAGTAAGCTCCTACAATGAGCAGTTCTTC.

The chain recombines TRBV28 with TRBJ1-5; D unclear. The CDR3 has 14 residues. Germline-derived CDR1 and CDR2 are MDHEN and SYDVKM. Trimming shortened V by 4 bases and J by 3 bases, and 10 bases separated the two germline ends. The CDR3 bases are TGTGCCAGCAGTTCGCCAGGAACCAATCAGCCCCAGCATTTT. Protein sequence: CASSSPGTNQPQHF.

The chain employs TRBV7-9 and TRBJ2-1, with 9 bases fitting TRBD2. CDR3 length: 16 residues. V dropped 4 bases and J dropped 3; count of bases not matched to a gene: 7. Germline V gene sequence: CDR1 SEHNR, CDR2 FQNEAQ (reference sequence). The chain's CDR3 is CASSYSGRGLYNEQFF. The DNA for the CDR3 is TGTGCCAGCAGCTATAGCGGGAGAGGTCTCTACAATGAGCAGTTCTTC. The whole variable domain, remainder taken from reference TRBV7-9 and TRBJ2-1, is DTGVSQNPRHKITKRGQNVTFRCDPISEHNRLYWYRQTLGQGPEFLTYFQNEAQLEKSRLLSDRFSAERPKGSFSTLEIQRTEQGDSAMYLCASSYSGRGLYNEQFFGPGTRLTVL.

This clone ranks as medium-sized. This chain connects TRBV2 to TRBJ2-1; the D gene is possibly TRBD2 (5 bases). Germline assignment: CDR1 SNHLY and CDR2 FYNNEI. This CDR3 spans 14 amino acids. V was pared by 7 bases and J by 8 bases, with 18 bases between. The CDR3: CASTPLGLADEQFF. The CDR3 DNA reads as TGTGCCAGCACCCCCTTGGGCCTAGCCGATGAGCAGTTCTTC.

J is TRBJ1-2 and V is TRBV7-6; a weak D match, TRBD1 (5 bases). V gave up 4 bases and J gave up 3 bases, with 18 bases separating them. CDR1 is SGHVS, CDR2 FNYEAQ, per germline. The CDR3 contains 16 residues. The CDR3 is CASSSHLRGQDYGYTF. The CDR3 DNA sequence: TGTGCCAGCAGCTCTCATCTGCGGGGCCAGGACTATGGCTACACCTTC.

J is TRBJ2-5 and V is TRBV2; TRBD2 matches 8 bases. Per germline, CDR1 SNHLY and CDR2 FYNNEI. The trim removed 6 bases at V and 3 bases at J, leaving 18 bases unmatched. The CDR3 loop spans 18 amino acids. CDR3 amino acids: CASSRRSWAGGVEETQYF. The DNA for the CDR3 is TGTGCCAGCAGCCGACGGAGTTGGGCGGGGGGCGTGGAAGAGACCCAGTACTTC.

The V call is TRBV4-1, the J call TRBJ2-5, with D perhaps TRBD1 (6 bases). Germline CDR1 reads MGHRA; CDR2 reads YSYEKL. The CDR3 totals 15 residues. V lost 7 bases to trimming and J lost 2 bases, with 17 bases between them. This chain's CDR3 is CASKQGMHTQETQYF. The CDR3 bases are TGCGCCAGCAAACAGGGAATGCACACTCAAGAGACCCAGTACTTC.

The gene calls are TRBV27 and TRBJ2-2; perhaps TRBD1 as D (6 bases). V dropped 7 bases and J dropped 8 bases, with 11 bases sitting between them. The CDR3 has 12 residues. From germline, CDR1 is MNHEY and CDR2 SMNVEV (reference sequence). CDR3: CASTKGEGELFF. CDR3 DNA sequence: TGTGCCAGCACCAAGGGGGAAGGGGAGCTGTTTTTT.

The chain recombines TRBV6-5 with TRBJ1-2; TRBD1 aligns across 7 bases. Trimming removed 5 bases from V and 3 bases from J; junction bases left unmatched: 3. This CDR3 is built from 13 residues. In germline, CDR1 is MNHEY, CDR2 SVGAGI. The CDR3 sequence: CASSKGAHYGYTF. The CDR3 DNA sequence: TGTGCCAGCAGTAAGGGGGCACACTATGGCTACACCTTC.

The rearrangement links TRBV19 to TRBJ2-1; D gene ambiguous. The CDR3 extends over 16 amino acids. V dropped 3 bases and J dropped 2 bases, with 14 bases sitting between them. CDR1 and CDR2 from the germline V gene are LNHDA and SQIVND (reference sequence). The CDR3 nucleotides are TGTGCCAGTAGTATCTTCCTGGCGGACCCCTACAATGAGCAGTTCTTC. Encoded protein: CASSIFLADPYNEQFF.

The V and J genes are TRBV19 and TRBJ1-5; TRBD1 might be the D (6 bases). V lost 5 bases, J lost 6 bases, and 11 bases lay in between. This CDR3 spans 13 amino acids. CDR1 and CDR2 (germline): LNHDA, SQIVND (reference sequence). The CDR3 DNA is TGTGCCAGTAGTTCACAGGGAACTCAGCCCCAGCATTTT. This codes for CASSSQGTQPQHF.

CDR3 coding DNA: TGTGCCAGCAGCACCACTCTCGACTCCTCTTGGGTAGCGAGTCCCTACGAGCAGTACTTC. Protein sequence: CASSTTLDSSWVASPYEQYF. V gene TRBV28 combines with J gene TRBJ2-7; weak D call: TRBD2 (5 bases). CDR1 is MDHEN, CDR2 SYDVKM, per germline. Trimming took 6 bases from V and 2 from J, leaving 32 bases between them. This CDR3 spans 20 amino acids.

The chain carries TRBV10-3 and TRBJ2-7; maybe TRBD1 (6 bases). Germline V CDR1 and CDR2: ENHRY, SYGVKD. Trimming left V 3 bases short and J 3 bases short, with 9 bases between. This CDR3 comprises 13 residues. CDR3 sequence: CAISDTGYYEQYF. As DNA, the CDR3 is TGTGCCATCAGTGATACAGGGTACTACGAGCAGTACTTC.

V and J are TRBV11-2 and TRBJ2-5, with TRBD2 matching over 15 bases. Per the germline V gene, CDR1 is SGHAT and CDR2 is FQNNGV. This CDR3 is 14 amino acids long. After removal of 5 bases from V and 9 bases from J, the junction contained 4 bases not matched to a gene. CDR3 nucleotides: TGTGCCAGCAGCCTATGGACTAGCGGGGGGGCCCAGTACTTC. Amino acid sequence: CASSLWTSGGAQYF. The full variable domain, rest sourced from reference TRBV11-2 and TRBJ2-5, is EAGVAQSPRYKIIEKRQSVAFWCNPISGHATLYWYQQILGQGPKLLIQFQNNGVVDDSQLPKDRFSAERLKGVDSTLKIQPAKLEDSAVYLCASSLWTSGGAQYFGPGTRLLVL.

The gene calls are TRBV6-1 and TRBJ2-7; no definite D call. Germline lookup yields CDR1 MNHNS and CDR2 SASEGT. This CDR3 has 14 amino acids. Trimming pared 4 bases from V and 0 bases from J, leaving 10 bases between. As DNA, the CDR3 is TGTGCCAGCAGTGGGGGTTGGGTCTCCTACGAGCAGTACTTC. Translation gives CASSGGWVSYEQYF.

This chain uses TRBV28 with TRBJ1-1; 8 bases agree with TRBD1. CDR1 is MDHEN, CDR2 SYDVKM, per germline. This CDR3 region has 15 residues. J was trimmed by 0 bases and V by 4 bases; bases with no gene match: 4. CDR3 residues: CASSSTGALNTEAFF. CDR3 DNA: TGTGCCAGCAGTTCGACAGGGGCGCTGAACACTGAAGCTTTCTTT.